The sequence of this T cell receptor (beta chain) was determined in a study of T cells in Graves' hyperthyroidism and ophthalmopathy. Broader study findings: Blood also showed most of the thyroid clonotypes that were expanded above 0.001.

This CDR3 contains 14 residues. Germline CDR1 reads SSHAT; CDR2 reads FNYEAQ (reference sequence). Researchers took RNA transcripts and amplified the TCR beta CDR3 regions from them. HTBI primers were employed in a first-round RT-PCR of the TCR CDR3. MiXCR, applied by TCRdb to the multiplex PCR reads, yields one record per CDR3 protein. The table has about 250,000 distinct CDR3 sequences, around 15% seen once. In regard to this clonotype: Antigen unknown. A junction boundary mismatches the germline segment, possibly from a read error.

The TCR comes from a woman aged 50 to 60 with Graves' hyperthyroidism that later progressed to Graves' ophthalmopathy. The chain carries TRBV7-7 and TRBJ2-7; D might be TRBD2 (6 bases). Sequenced input: blood. The CDR3 nucleotides read TGTGCTAGCAGCTTAGCTGGCGGGAAGGACGAGCAGTACTTC. Translating it yields CASSLAGGKDEQYF.